What follows is one TCR beta chain and its context. Its target is unknown. This specimen belongs to a study of T cell clusters in autoimmune cytopenias. Each sample's input was around 250 ng genomic DNA, 35,000 to 40,000 genome equivalents. Study results and limitations: No experiment has yet validated the function of the T cell clusters defined in silico.

TRB was amplified by touch-down multiplex PCR, primer pools A and B combined. No DNA is given; TCRdb re-called the multiplex PCR reads and lists each CDR3 protein once. Its listing shows about 10,000 distinct CDR3 sequences. This CDR3 has 12 residues. The data also belong to a second study, concerning T cell repertoires in aging, cancer and after chemotherapy. This second study notes: Loss of evenness, beyond lost richness, contributed to age-related TCR diversity decline in cancer patients.

V is TRBV12-3 or TRBV12-4 and J is TRBJ1-3. The clonotype originates from a human donor in good health. The sample comprised peripheral blood. CDR3 region: CASLSAQDTIYF.